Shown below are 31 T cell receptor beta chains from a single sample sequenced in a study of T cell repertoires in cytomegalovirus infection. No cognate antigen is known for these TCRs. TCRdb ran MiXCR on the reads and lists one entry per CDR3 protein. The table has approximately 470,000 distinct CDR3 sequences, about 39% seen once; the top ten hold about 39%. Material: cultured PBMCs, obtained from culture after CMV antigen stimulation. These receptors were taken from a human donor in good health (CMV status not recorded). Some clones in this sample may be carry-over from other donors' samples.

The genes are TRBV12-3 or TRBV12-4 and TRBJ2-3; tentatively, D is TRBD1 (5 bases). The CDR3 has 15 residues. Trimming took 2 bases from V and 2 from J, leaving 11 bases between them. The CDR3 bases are TGTGCCAGCAGTTTACCAGGGCCCCCCACAGATACGCAGTATTTT. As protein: CASSLPGPPTDTQYF.

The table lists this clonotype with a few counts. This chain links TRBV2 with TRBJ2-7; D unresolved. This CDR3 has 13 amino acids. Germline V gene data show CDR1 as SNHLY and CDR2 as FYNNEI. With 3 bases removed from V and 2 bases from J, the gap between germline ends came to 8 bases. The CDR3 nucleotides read TGTGCCAGCAGTGACAACTCTCCCTACGAGCAGTACTTC. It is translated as CASSDNSPYEQYF.

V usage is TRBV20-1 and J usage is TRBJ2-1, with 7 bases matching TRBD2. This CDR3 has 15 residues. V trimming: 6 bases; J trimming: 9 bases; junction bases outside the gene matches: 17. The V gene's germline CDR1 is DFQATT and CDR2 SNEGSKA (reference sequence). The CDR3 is CSALGGSLGLGEQFF. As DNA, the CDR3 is TGCAGTGCCCTTGGCGGGAGCCTCGGCCTCGGTGAGCAGTTCTTC.

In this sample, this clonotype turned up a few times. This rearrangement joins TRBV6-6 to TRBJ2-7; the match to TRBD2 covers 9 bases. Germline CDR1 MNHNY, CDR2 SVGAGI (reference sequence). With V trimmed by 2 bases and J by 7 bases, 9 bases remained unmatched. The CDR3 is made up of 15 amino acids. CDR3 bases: TGTGCCAGCAGTTACCCGGCGGGAGGGCCAAGGGAGCAGTACTTC. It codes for CASSYPAGGPREQYF.

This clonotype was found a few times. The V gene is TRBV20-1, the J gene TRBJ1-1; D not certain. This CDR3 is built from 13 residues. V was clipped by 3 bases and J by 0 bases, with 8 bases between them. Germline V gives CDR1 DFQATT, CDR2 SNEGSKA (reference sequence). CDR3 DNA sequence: TGCAGTGCTAGCCAAGGGATGAACACTGAAGCTTTCTTT. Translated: CSASQGMNTEAFF.

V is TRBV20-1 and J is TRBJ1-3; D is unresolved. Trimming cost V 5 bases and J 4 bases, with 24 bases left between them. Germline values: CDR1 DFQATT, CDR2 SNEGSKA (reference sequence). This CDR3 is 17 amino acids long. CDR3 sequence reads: CSAGRAALSLGGNTIYF. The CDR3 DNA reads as TGCAGTGCTGGACGGGCCGCCCTGAGTCTTGGGGGAAACACCATATATTTT.

CDR3 in DNA: TGTGCCAGCAGTGTAGAGGCGGACACTGAAGCTTTCTTT. Translation: CASSVEADTEAFF. J is TRBJ1-1 and V is TRBV2; D remains ambiguous. Per the germline V gene, CDR1 is SNHLY and CDR2 is FYNNEI. This CDR3 region has 13 residues. V shed 4 bases and J shed 3 bases, with 9 bases lying between them.

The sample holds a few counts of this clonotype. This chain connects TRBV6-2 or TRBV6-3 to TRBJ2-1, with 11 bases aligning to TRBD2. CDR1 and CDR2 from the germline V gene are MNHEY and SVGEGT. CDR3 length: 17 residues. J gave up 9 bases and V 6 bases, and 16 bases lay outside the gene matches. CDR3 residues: CASSWELAGANRGEQFF. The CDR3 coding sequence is TGTGCCAGCAGCTGGGAACTAGCGGGAGCTAATCGGGGTGAGCAGTTCTTC.

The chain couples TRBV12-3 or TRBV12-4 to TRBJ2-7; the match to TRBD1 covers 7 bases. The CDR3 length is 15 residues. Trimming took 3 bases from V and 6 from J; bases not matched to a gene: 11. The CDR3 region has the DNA TGTGCCAGCAGTTTTTCCAGGACAGGTAGTGGCGAGCAGTACTTC. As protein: CASSFSRTGSGEQYF.

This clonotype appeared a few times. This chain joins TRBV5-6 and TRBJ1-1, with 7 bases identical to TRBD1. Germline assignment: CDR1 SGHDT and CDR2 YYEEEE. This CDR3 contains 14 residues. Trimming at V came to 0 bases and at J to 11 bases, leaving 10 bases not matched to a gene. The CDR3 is CASSLADRSNTAFF. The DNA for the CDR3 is TGTGCCAGCAGCTTGGCGGACAGGTCTAATACGGCTTTCTTT.

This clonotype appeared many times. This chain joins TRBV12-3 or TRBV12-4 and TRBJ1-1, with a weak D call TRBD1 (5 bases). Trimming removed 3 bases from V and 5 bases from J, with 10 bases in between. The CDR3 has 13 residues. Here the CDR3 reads CASSFGRATEAFF. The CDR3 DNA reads TGTGCCAGCAGTTTCGGCAGGGCGACTGAAGCTTTCTTT.

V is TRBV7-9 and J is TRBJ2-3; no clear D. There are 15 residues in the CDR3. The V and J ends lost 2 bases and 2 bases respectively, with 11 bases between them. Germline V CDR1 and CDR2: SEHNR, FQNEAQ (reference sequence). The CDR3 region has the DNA TGTGCCAGCAGCTTAAGGCGTGATAACACAGATACGCAGTATTTT. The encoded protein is CASSLRRDNTDTQYF.

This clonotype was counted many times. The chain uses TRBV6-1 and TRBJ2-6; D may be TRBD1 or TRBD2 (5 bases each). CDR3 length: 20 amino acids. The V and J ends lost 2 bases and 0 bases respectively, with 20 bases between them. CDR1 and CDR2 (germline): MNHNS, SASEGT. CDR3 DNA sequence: TGTGCCAGCAGTGAATGGTCTTCCGGGGCTTACTACTCTGGGGCCAACGTCCTGACTTTC. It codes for CASSEWSSGAYYSGANVLTF.

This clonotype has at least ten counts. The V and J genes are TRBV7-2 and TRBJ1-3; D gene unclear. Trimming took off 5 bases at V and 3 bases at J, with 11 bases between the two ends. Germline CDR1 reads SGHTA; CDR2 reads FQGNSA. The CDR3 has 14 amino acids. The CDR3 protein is CASSPRGGGNTIYF. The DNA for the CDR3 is TGTGCCAGCAGCCCCCGAGGTGGTGGAAACACCATATATTTT.

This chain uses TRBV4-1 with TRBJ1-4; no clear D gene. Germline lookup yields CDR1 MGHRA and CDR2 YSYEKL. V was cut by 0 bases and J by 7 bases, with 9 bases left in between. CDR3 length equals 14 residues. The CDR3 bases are TGCGCCAGCAGCCAAGAAGTGGGAGGTGAAAAACTGTTTTTT. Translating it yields CASSQEVGGEKLFF.

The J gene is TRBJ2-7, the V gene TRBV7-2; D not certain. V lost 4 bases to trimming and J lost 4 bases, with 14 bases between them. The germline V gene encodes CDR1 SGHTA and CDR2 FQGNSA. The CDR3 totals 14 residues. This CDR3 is CASSSPSRPYEQYF. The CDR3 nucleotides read TGTGCCAGCAGCTCTCCTTCGCGCCCATACGAGCAGTACTTC.

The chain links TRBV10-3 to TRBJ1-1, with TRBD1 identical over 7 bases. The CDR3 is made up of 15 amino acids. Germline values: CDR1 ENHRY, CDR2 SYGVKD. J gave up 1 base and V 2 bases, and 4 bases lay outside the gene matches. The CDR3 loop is CAISENGQANTEAFF. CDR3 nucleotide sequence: TGTGCCATCAGTGAGAACGGACAGGCGAACACTGAAGCTTTCTTT.

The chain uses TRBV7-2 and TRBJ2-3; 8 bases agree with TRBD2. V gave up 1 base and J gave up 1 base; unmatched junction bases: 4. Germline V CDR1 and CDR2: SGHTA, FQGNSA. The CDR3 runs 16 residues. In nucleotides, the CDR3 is TGTGCCAGCAGCTTAGTTATGCGGGGGGGCACAGATACGCAGTATTTT. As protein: CASSLVMRGGTDTQYF.

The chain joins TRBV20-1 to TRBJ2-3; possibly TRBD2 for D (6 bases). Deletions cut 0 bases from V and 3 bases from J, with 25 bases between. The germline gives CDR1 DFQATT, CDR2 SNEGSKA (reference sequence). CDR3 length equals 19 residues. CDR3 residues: CSARDLIAVVGELTDTQYF. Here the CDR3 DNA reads TGCAGTGCTAGAGATCTTATAGCGGTTGTCGGGGAGTTGACAGATACGCAGTATTTT.

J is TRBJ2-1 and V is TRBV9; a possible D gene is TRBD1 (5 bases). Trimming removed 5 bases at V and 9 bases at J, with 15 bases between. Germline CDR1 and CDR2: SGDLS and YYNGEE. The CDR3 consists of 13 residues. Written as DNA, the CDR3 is TGTGCCAGCAGTCAAAACATAGGGGTTGAGCAGTTCTTC. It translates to CASSQNIGVEQFF.

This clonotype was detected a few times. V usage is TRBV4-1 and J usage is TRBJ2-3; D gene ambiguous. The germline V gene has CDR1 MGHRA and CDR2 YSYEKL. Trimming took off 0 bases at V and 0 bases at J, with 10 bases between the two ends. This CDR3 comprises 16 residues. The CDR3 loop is CASSQEPAPSTDTQYF. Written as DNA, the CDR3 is TGCGCCAGCAGCCAAGAGCCTGCCCCTAGCACAGATACGCAGTATTTT.

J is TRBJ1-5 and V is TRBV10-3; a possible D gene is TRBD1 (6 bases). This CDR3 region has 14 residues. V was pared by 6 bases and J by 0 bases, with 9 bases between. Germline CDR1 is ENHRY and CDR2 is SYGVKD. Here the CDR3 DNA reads TGTGCCATCAGAGGGGGAGATAGCAATCAGCCCCAGCATTTT. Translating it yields CAIRGGDSNQPQHF.

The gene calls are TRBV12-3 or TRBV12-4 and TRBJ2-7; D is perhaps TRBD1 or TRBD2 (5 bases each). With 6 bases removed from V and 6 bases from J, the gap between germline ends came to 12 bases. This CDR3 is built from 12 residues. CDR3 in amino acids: CASSRLGVEQYF. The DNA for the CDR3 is TGTGCCAGCAGCCGACTGGGGGTCGAGCAGTACTTC.

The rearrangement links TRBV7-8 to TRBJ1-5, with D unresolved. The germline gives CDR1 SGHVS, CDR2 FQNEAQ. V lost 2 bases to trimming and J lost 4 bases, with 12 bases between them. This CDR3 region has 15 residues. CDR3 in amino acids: CASSLSRGPNQPQHF. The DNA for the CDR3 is TGTGCCAGCAGCTTATCCCGGGGTCCAAATCAGCCCCAGCATTTT.

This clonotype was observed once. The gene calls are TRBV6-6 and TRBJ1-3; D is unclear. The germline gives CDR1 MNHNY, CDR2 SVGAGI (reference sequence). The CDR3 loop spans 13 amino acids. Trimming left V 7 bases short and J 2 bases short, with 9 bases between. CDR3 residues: CASIGPAGNTIYF. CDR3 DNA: TGTGCCAGCATAGGACCAGCTGGAAACACCATATATTTT.

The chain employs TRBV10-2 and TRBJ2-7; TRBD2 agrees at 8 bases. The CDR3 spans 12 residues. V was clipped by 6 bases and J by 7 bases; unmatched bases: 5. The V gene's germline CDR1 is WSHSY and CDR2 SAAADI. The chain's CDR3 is CASRAGVREQYF. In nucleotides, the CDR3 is TGCGCCAGCAGAGCGGGAGTGAGAGAGCAGTACTTC.

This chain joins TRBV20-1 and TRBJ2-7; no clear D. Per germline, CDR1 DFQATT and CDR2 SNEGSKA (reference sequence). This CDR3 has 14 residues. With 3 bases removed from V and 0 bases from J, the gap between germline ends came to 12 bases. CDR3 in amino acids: CSARVVSSSYEQYF. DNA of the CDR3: TGCAGTGCTAGGGTAGTAAGTAGCTCCTACGAGCAGTACTTC.

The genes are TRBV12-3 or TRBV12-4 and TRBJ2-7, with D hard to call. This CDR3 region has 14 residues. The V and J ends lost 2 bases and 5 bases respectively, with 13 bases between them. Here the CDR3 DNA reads TGTGCCAGCAGTTTACGCAGGCGACTCAACGAGCAGTACTTC. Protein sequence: CASSLRRRLNEQYF.

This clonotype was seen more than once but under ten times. The CDR3 DNA sequence: TGTGCCAGCAGCTTACCAGGGGAGTATGGCTACACCTTC. It is translated as CASSLPGEYGYTF. V usage is TRBV7-2 and J usage is TRBJ1-2, with D maybe TRBD1 (6 bases). The germline CDR1 and CDR2 sequences are SGHTA and FQGNSA. V lost 2 bases and J 5 bases, leaving 9 bases between the germline ends. The CDR3 totals 13 residues.

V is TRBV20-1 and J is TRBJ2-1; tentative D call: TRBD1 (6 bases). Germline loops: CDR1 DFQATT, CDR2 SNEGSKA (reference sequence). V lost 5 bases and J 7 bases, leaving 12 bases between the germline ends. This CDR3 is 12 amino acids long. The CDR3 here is CSASTGHNEQFF. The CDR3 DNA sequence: TGCAGTGCTTCAACAGGGCATAATGAGCAGTTCTTC.

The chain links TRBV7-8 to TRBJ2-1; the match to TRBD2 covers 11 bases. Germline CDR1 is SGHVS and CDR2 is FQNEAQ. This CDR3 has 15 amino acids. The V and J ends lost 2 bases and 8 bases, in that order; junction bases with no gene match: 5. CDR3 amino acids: CASSLSLAGDHEQFF. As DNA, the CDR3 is TGTGCCAGCAGCTTATCACTAGCGGGGGATCATGAGCAGTTCTTC.